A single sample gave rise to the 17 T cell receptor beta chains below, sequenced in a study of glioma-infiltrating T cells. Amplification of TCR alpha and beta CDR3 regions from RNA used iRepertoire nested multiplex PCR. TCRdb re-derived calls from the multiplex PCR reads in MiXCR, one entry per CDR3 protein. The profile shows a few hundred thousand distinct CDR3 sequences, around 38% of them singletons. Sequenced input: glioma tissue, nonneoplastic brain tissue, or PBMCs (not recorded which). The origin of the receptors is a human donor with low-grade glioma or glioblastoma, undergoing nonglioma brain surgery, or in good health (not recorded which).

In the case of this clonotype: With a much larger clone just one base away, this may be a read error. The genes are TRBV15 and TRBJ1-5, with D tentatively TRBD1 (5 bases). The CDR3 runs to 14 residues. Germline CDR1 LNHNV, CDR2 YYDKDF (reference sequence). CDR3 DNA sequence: TGTGCCACCAACAGAGGGGTCTCGGCGGAGCCCCAGCATTTT. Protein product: CATNRGVSAEPQHF.

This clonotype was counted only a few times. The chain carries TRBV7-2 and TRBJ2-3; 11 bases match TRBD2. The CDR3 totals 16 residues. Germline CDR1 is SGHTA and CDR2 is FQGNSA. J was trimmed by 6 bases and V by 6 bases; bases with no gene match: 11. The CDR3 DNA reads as TGTGCCAGCAGGAAAGTGGCTAGCGGGAGGATGGATACGCAGTATTTT. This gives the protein CASRKVASGRMDTQYF.

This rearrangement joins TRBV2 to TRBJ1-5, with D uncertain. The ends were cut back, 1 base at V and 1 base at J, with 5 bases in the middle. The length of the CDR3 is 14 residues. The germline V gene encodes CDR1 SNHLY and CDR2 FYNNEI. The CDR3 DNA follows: TGTGCCAGCAGTGAAGGTAGAAGCAATCAGCCCCAGCATTTT. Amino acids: CASSEGRSNQPQHF.

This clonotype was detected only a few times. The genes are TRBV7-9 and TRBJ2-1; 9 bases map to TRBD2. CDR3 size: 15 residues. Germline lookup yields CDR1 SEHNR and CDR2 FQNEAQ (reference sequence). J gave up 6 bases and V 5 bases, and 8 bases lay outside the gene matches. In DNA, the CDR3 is TGTGCCAGCAGCCCGCCGGGACTAGCTATCAATGAGCAGTTCTTC. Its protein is CASSPPGLAINEQFF.

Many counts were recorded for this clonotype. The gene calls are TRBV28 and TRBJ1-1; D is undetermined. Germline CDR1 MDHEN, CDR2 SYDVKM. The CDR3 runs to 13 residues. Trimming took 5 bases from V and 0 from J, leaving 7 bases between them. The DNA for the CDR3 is TGTGCCAGCAGTACAACAGTGAACACTGAAGCTTTCTTT. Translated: CASSTTVNTEAFF.

In DNA, the CDR3 is TGTGCCACCAGTGACCCCAGGGTTGATCAGCCCCAGCATTTT. It codes for CATSDPRVDQPQHF. The rearrangement uses TRBV24-1 and TRBJ1-5; possibly TRBD1 for D (5 bases). Germline V CDR1 and CDR2: KGHDR, SFDVKD. The CDR3 length is 14 residues. V lost 4 bases and J 5 bases, leaving 11 bases between the germline ends.

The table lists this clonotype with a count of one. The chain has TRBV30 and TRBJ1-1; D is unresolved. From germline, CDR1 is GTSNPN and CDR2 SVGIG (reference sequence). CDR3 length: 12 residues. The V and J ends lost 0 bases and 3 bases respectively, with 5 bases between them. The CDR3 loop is CAWSVLHTEAFF. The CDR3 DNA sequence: TGTGCCTGGAGTGTACTCCACACTGAAGCTTTCTTT.

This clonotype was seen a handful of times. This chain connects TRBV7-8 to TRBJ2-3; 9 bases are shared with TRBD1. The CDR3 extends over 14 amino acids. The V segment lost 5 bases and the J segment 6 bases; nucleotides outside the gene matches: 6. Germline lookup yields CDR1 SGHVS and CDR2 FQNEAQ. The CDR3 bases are TGTGCCAGCAGCGAAGACAGGGGGGCCGATACGCAGTATTTT. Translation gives CASSEDRGADTQYF.

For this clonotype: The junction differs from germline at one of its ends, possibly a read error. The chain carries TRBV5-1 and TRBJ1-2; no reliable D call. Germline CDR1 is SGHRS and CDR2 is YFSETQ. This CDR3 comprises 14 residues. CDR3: CASRPQPTGYDYTF. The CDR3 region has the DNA TGCGCCAGCAGGCCCCAGCCCACGGGCTATGACTACACCTTC.

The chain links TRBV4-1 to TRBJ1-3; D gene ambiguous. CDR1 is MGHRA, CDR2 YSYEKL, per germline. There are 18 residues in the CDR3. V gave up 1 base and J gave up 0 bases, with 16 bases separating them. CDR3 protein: CASSQAWVSINSGNTIYF. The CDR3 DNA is TGCGCCAGCAGCCAAGCCTGGGTTAGCATCAACTCTGGAAACACCATATATTTT.

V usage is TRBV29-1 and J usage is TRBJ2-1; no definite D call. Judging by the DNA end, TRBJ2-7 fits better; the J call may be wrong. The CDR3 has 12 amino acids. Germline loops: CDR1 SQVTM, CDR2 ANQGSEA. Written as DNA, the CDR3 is TGCAGCGTTGCCGTCACAGTCTACGAGCAGTACTTC. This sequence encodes CSVAVTVYEQYF.

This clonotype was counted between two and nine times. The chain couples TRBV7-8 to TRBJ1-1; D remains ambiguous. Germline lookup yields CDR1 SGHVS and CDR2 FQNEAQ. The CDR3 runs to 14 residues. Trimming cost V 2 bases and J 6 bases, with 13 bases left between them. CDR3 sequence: CASSLLGSNAEAFF. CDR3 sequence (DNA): TGTGCCAGCAGCTTACTCGGTAGCAACGCTGAAGCTTTCTTT.

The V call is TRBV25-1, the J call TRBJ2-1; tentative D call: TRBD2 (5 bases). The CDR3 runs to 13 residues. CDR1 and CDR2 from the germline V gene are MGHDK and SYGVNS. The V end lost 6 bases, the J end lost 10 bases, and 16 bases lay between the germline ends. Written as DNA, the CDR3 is TGTGCCAGCAGCCTGGCCGGGGTACGAGAGCAGTTCTTC. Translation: CASSLAGVREQFF.

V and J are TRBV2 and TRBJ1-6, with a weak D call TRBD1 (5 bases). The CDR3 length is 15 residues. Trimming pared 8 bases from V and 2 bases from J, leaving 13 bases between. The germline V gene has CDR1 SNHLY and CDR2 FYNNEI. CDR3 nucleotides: TGTGCCAGCTTACGCGGGGCCACCTATAATTCACCCCTCCACTTT. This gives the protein CASLRGATYNSPLHF.

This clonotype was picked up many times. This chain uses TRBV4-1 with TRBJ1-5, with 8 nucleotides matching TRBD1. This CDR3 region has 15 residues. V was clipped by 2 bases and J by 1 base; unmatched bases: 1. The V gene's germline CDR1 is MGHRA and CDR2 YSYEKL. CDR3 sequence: CASSQWTGSNQPQHF. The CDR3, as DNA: TGCGCCAGCAGCCAATGGACAGGGAGCAATCAGCCCCAGCATTTT.

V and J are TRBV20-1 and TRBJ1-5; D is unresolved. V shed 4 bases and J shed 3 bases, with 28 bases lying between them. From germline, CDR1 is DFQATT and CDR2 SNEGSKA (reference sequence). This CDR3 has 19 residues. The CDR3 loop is CSAKKGKVNSGVYNQPQHF. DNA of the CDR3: TGCAGTGCTAAAAAGGGAAAGGTGAACAGCGGGGTTTACAATCAGCCCCAGCATTTT.

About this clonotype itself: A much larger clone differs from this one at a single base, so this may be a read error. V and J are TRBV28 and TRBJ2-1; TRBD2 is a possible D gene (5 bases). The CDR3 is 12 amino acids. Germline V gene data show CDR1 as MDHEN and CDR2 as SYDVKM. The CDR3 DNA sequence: TGTGCCAGCAATATCCCGGGGTACGAGCGGTTCTTC. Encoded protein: CASNIPGYERFF.